The 7 T cell receptor beta chains below were found in one sample sequenced in a study of early T cells in non-severe SARS-CoV-2 infection. TCRdb reprocessed the 5' RACE reads via MiXCR and lists one record per CDR3 protein. Seen here are 45,000 to 75,000 distinct CDR3 sequences, around 5.6% observed once, and the top ten hold roughly 6.4%. Sequencing input: whole blood. The source is an adult who was a healthcare worker with PCR-confirmed SARS-CoV-2 infection or an uninfected control (not recorded which).

The chain is built from TRBV29-1 and TRBJ1-5; no definite D call. Trimming stripped 2 bases from V and 4 bases from J, with 9 bases between. Germline V gene sequence: CDR1 SQVTM, CDR2 ANQGSEA. The CDR3 consists of 13 residues. In DNA, the CDR3 is TGCAGCGTTGAAACCAACCCGAATCAGCCCCAGCATTTT. Translated: CSVETNPNQPQHF.

This clonotype was counted many times. The V gene is TRBV6-5, the J gene TRBJ2-2; either TRBD1 or TRBD2 may fit D (5 bases each). V was pared by 2 bases and J by 8 bases, with 21 bases between. Germline CDR1 reads MNHEY; CDR2 reads SVGAGI. The CDR3 loop spans 17 amino acids. Written as DNA, the CDR3 is TGTGCCAGCAGTTACCGGGGCACCATTTATCGTTATGGGGAGCTGTTTTTT. Translated: CASSYRGTIYRYGELFF.

This clonotype was observed many times. The CDR3 DNA reads TGTGCCAGCAGCTTAGATTTCCGGGACAGGAGGACAGATACGCAGTATTTT. This gives the protein CASSLDFRDRRTDTQYF. The J gene is TRBJ2-3, the V gene TRBV11-2; 8 nucleotides agree with TRBD1. Germline V gene lookup returns CDR1 SGHAT and CDR2 FQNNGV. The CDR3 length is 17 residues. Trimming at V came to 0 bases and at J to 3 bases, leaving 8 bases not matched to a gene.

The sample holds many counts of this clonotype. The chain is built from TRBV3-1 and TRBJ2-7; D is ambiguous. The CDR3 contains 12 residues. Germline CDR1 reads LGHDT; CDR2 reads YNNKEL (reference sequence). V lost 11 bases and J lost 6, with 17 bases in between. Here the CDR3 DNA reads TGTGCCTCTGGGGTGGCCCACCTCGAGCAGTACTTC. It translates to CASGVAHLEQYF.

This clonotype has at least ten counts. The chain is built from TRBV4-1 and TRBJ1-2; D call uncertain. CDR3 length equals 14 residues. V was cut by 4 bases and J by 2 bases, with 11 bases left in between. Germline assignment: CDR1 MGHRA and CDR2 YSYEKL. CDR3 DNA: TGCGCCAGCAGCCGGAGCCAAGTAAACTATGGCTACACCTTC. It is translated as CASSRSQVNYGYTF.

In its sample, this clonotype was seen many times. The rearrangement uses TRBV5-1 and TRBJ2-1, with D possibly matching TRBD1 (5 bases). CDR1 is SGHRS, CDR2 YFSETQ, per germline. The V end lost 4 bases, the J end lost 0 bases, and 8 bases lay between the germline ends. The CDR3 runs to 14 residues. CDR3 nucleotide sequence: TGCGCCAGCAGCCATGACAGCTCCTACAATGAGCAGTTCTTC. It specifies CASSHDSSYNEQFF.

This clonotype was observed at least ten times. The gene calls are TRBV4-1 and TRBJ2-1; 7 positions match TRBD2. With V trimmed by 6 bases and J by 3 bases, 8 bases remained unmatched. There are 15 residues in the CDR3. CDR1 and CDR2 (germline): MGHRA, YSYEKL. The CDR3 DNA sequence: TGCGCCAGCAGGCCTACTAGCGCCCTCTACAATGAGCAGTTCTTC. Its protein product is CASRPTSALYNEQFF.